One and the same sample provided the 22 T cell receptor beta chains below, sequenced in a study of cytomegalovirus exposure and HLA in healthy donors. It was with 60 Vbeta and 13 Jbeta primers that the PCR ran. Sequencing was performed with immunoSEQ multiplex PCR; in TCRdb, only in-frame clones are kept and a portion is missing. The sample includes approximately 91,000 clones, 86% seen only once; the top ten take around a tenth. The sample comprised PBMCs. The receptors shown here come from a young man in good health and CMV-seropositive.

The CDR3: CASSQVSVRMLRYTF. The CDR3 DNA is TGCGCCAGCAGCCAAGTGAGCGTCCGTATGTTGCGCTACACCTTC. The chain carries TRBV4-1 and TRBJ1-2; D is unclear. Germline-derived CDR1 and CDR2 are MGHRA and YSYEKL. The CDR3 covers 15 residues. V dropped 1 base and J dropped 9 bases, with 18 bases sitting between them.

The count of this clone is one. The chain couples TRBV30 to TRBJ2-5; 9 bases agree with TRBD2. Germline-derived CDR1 and CDR2 are GTSNPN and SVGIG (reference sequence). The CDR3 extends over 13 amino acids. The ends lost 7 bases at V and 12 bases at J; junction bases unmatched: 15. The CDR3 here is CAFTGAGGPSKYF. The CDR3 DNA reads TGTGCCTTTACGGGTGCGGGAGGGCCGTCTAAGTACTTC.

The rearrangement uses TRBV11-2 and TRBJ2-7, with TRBD1 matching 7 bases. The CDR3 loop spans 14 amino acids. Germline trimming cut 3 bases from V and 1 base from J; bases unmatched to any gene: 3. Germline loops: CDR1 SGHAT, CDR2 FQNNGV. CDR3 in amino acids: CASSLDRRSYEQYF. The CDR3 DNA follows: TGTGCCAGCAGCTTGGACAGGCGTTCCTACGAGCAGTACTTC. The full variable domain, rest sourced from reference TRBV11-2 and TRBJ2-7, is EAGVAQSPRYKIIEKRQSVAFWCNPISGHATLYWYQQILGQGPKLLIQFQNNGVVDDSQLPKDRFSAERLKGVDSTLKIQPAKLEDSAVYLCASSLDRRSYEQYFGPGTRLTVT.

V usage is TRBV27 and J usage is TRBJ2-1; a possible D gene is TRBD2 (6 bases). V gave up 6 bases and J gave up 2 bases, with 11 bases separating them. Per the germline V gene, CDR1 is MNHEY and CDR2 is SMNVEV (reference sequence). The CDR3 covers 14 residues. This CDR3 is CASRVADPYNEQFF. In DNA, the CDR3 is TGTGCCAGCAGGGTAGCGGACCCCTACAATGAGCAGTTCTTC.

This chain connects TRBV6-1 to TRBJ2-5; 9 bases are a match to TRBD2. The J call is uncertain, as TRBJ2-7 better fits the DNA end. Germline V CDR1 and CDR2: MNHNS, SASEGT. This CDR3 has 13 amino acids. The CDR3, as DNA: TGTGCCAGCAGCCCGACTAGCGGTTACGAGCAGTACTTC. Translating it yields CASSPTSGYEQYF.

This clone was picked up a small number of times. This rearrangement joins TRBV7-6 to TRBJ2-5, with 7 bases lining up with TRBD2. The V gene end was trimmed by 3 bases and the J gene end by 5 bases; junction bases not matched to a gene: 9. Germline V gives CDR1 SGHVS, CDR2 FNYEAQ. The CDR3 totals 15 residues. CDR3 residues: CASSFTSELIETQYF. CDR3 nucleotide sequence: TGTGCCAGCAGCTTCACTAGCGAGCTTATTGAGACCCAGTACTTC.

The chain links TRBV19 to TRBJ2-3; 12 bases align to TRBD2. The CDR3 length is 18 residues. Germline V gene lookup returns CDR1 LNHDA and CDR2 SQIVND (reference sequence). Germline trimming cut 3 bases from V and 0 bases from J; bases unmatched to any gene: 7. The CDR3 nucleotides read TGTGCCAGTAGTATGACTAGCGGGAGAGGAACTAGCACAGATACGCAGTATTTT. It specifies CASSMTSGRGTSTDTQYF.

The chain couples TRBV29-1 to TRBJ2-5; D call uncertain. Between the trimmed V and J ends, which lost 4 bases and 4 bases, there was a span of 4 bases. Germline loops: CDR1 SQVTM, CDR2 ANQGSEA. The CDR3 has 10 residues. This CDR3 reads CSVASETQYF. Written as DNA, the CDR3 is TGCAGCGTTGCGTCAGAGACCCAGTACTTC.

There are a few counts of this clone. The chain recombines TRBV18 with TRBJ2-1; maybe TRBD2 (5 bases). V was trimmed by 2 bases and J by 2 bases, leaving 13 bases between them. The CDR3 is 16 residues long. In germline, CDR1 is KGHSH, CDR2 LQKENI. The CDR3 DNA reads as TGTGCCAGCTCACCATCCCAACTAGGCCCCTACAATGAGCAGTTCTTC. Its translation: CASSPSQLGPYNEQFF.

The V gene is TRBV11-2, the J gene TRBJ2-1; weak D call: TRBD2 (6 bases). The CDR3 runs to 17 residues. Trimming cost V 5 bases and J 0 bases, with 17 bases left between them. Germline CDR1 is SGHAT and CDR2 is FQNNGV. In DNA form, the CDR3 reads TGTGCCAGCAGCCCGCAAGGGGTGGGGGGCTCCTACAATGAGCAGTTCTTC. This encodes CASSPQGVGGSYNEQFF.

J is TRBJ1-2 and V is TRBV28; D is ambiguous. There are 15 residues in the CDR3. Trimming took 7 bases from V and 3 from J, leaving 18 bases between them. Germline V CDR1 and CDR2: MDHEN, SYDVKM. The DNA for the CDR3 is TGTGCCAGCACCCGCCGGGAAGGGTTCGACTATGGCTACACCTTC. Amino acid sequence: CASTRREGFDYGYTF.

The chain employs TRBV10-3 and TRBJ1-4, with 10 bases lining up with TRBD1. The CDR3 consists of 14 residues. From germline, CDR1 is ENHRY and CDR2 SYGVKD. With 10 bases clipped from V and 8 bases from J, the junction kept 10 bases outside the gene matches. CDR3 loop: CATRQGAQWEKLFF. The CDR3 region has the DNA TGTGCCACTAGACAGGGGGCCCAGTGGGAAAAACTGTTTTTT.

The V call is TRBV5-1, the J call TRBJ2-7, with 8 nucleotides matching TRBD1. This CDR3 contains 14 residues. Per germline, CDR1 SGHRS and CDR2 YFSETQ. V lost 3 bases and J lost 5; bases outside the gene matches: 7. This CDR3 is CASSSGQGINEQYF. DNA for the CDR3: TGCGCCAGCAGCTCCGGACAGGGAATCAACGAGCAGTACTTC.

The chain uses TRBV19 and TRBJ2-2, with D maybe TRBD2 (6 bases). The CDR3 consists of 17 residues. V was shortened by 6 bases and J by 5 bases, with 22 bases between the two germline ends. From germline, CDR1 is LNHDA and CDR2 SQIVND (reference sequence). CDR3 in amino acids: CASRSQKGGILTGELFF. Here the CDR3 DNA reads TGTGCCAGTAGATCCCAAAAAGGAGGGATTTTGACCGGGGAGCTGTTTTTT.

This clone came up once. The chain links TRBV7-6 to TRBJ2-7; 10 bases are a match to TRBD1. After removal of 2 bases from V and 6 bases from J, the junction contained 7 bases not matched to a gene. Germline CDR1 and CDR2: SGHVS and FNYEAQ. The CDR3 loop spans 15 amino acids. In nucleotides, the CDR3 is TGTGCCAGCAGCTTATTGGACAGGGGGTTCGGCGAGCAGTACTTC. This codes for CASSLLDRGFGEQYF.

The rearrangement uses TRBV10-3 and TRBJ2-5, with 9 bases that match TRBD2. The CDR3 extends over 16 amino acids. Germline V gives CDR1 ENHRY, CDR2 SYGVKD. The trim removed 2 bases at V and 2 bases at J, leaving 6 bases unmatched. The CDR3 loop reads CAISESLAGIQETQYF. CDR3 DNA: TGTGCCATCAGTGAGAGCCTAGCGGGGATTCAAGAGACCCAGTACTTC.

CDR3 in DNA: TGTGCCAGCAGCTTAGGGACAGCATATAGCAATCAGCCCCAGCATTTT. This codes for CASSLGTAYSNQPQHF. J is TRBJ1-5 and V is TRBV7-2; D might be TRBD1 (6 bases). This CDR3 has 16 amino acids. V lost 1 base to trimming and J lost 0 bases, with 10 bases between them. Germline V CDR1 and CDR2: SGHTA, FQGNSA.

The genes are TRBV2 and TRBJ1-5; the match to TRBD1 covers 9 bases. CDR1 SNHLY and CDR2 FYNNEI come from the germline V gene. The CDR3 has 17 amino acids. The V segment lost 8 bases and the J segment 0 bases; nucleotides outside the gene matches: 11. CDR3 in amino acids: CASGRTGAYDSNQPQHF. Here the CDR3 DNA reads TGTGCCAGCGGCCGGACAGGGGCCTACGATAGCAATCAGCCCCAGCATTTT.

The CDR3 loop reads CASSQEGLVGELFF. The CDR3 region has the DNA TGCGCCAGCAGCCAAGAGGGTCTAGTGGGGGAGCTGTTTTTT. V usage is TRBV4-1 and J usage is TRBJ2-2, with D unclear. This CDR3 region has 14 residues. Germline values: CDR1 MGHRA, CDR2 YSYEKL. V dropped 0 bases and J dropped 8 bases, with 10 bases sitting between them.

The V call is TRBV28, the J call TRBJ2-7; 8 bases align to TRBD2. V was clipped by 6 bases and J by 1 base; unmatched bases: 11. The CDR3 has 16 residues. Germline V gene sequence: CDR1 MDHEN, CDR2 SYDVKM. CDR3 sequence: CASSDLTSGQSYEQYF. The CDR3, as DNA: TGTGCCAGCAGCGATCTCACTAGCGGCCAATCCTACGAGCAGTACTTC.

J is TRBJ2-2 and V is TRBV11-2; possible D gene TRBD2, 5 bases. The germline V and J ends were trimmed by 5 bases and 4 bases, with 14 bases remaining between them. This CDR3 has 15 residues. Per germline, CDR1 SGHAT and CDR2 FQNNGV. CDR3 sequence reads: CASSLRARATGELFF. In DNA, the CDR3 is TGTGCCAGCAGCCTGCGGGCCCGTGCCACCGGGGAGCTGTTTTTT.

The chain joins TRBV5-4 to TRBJ2-1; D is undetermined. V lost 1 base to trimming and J lost 4 bases, with 9 bases between them. This CDR3 has 14 amino acids. Germline lookup yields CDR1 SGHNT and CDR2 YYREEE (reference sequence). For the CDR3, the DNA is TGTGCCAGCAGCTTGTCACTAACTTACAATGAGCAGTTCTTC. Its translation is CASSLSLTYNEQFF.